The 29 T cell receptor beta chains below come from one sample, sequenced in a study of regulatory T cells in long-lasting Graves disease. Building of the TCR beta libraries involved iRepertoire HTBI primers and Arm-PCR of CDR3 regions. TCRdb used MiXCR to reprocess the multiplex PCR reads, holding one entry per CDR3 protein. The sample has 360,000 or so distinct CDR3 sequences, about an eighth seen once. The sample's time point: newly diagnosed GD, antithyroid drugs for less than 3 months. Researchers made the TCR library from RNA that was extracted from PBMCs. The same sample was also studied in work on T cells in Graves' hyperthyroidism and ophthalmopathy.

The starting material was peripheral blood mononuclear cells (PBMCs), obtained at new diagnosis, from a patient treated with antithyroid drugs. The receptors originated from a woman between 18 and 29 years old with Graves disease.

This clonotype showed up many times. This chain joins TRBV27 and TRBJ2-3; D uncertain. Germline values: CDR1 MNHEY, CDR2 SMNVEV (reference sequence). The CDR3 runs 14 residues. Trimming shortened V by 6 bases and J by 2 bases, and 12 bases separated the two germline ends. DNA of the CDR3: TGTGCCAGCAGCCCTAGTGAGCCCACAGATACGCAGTATTTT. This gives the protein CASSPSEPTDTQYF.

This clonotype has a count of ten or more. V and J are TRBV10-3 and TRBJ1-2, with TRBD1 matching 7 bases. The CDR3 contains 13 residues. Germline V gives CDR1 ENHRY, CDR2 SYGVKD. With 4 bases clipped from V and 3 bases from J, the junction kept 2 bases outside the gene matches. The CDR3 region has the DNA TGTGCCATCAGTGCTGACAGGGACTATGGCTACACCTTC. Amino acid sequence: CAISADRDYGYTF.

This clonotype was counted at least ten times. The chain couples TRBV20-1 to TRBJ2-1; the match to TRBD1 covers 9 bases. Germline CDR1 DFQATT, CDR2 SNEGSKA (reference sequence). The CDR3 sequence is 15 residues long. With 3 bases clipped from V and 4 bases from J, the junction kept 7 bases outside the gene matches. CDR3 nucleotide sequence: TGCAGTGCTAGCGACTGGACAGGGGAATACAATGAGCAGTTCTTC. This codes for CSASDWTGEYNEQFF.

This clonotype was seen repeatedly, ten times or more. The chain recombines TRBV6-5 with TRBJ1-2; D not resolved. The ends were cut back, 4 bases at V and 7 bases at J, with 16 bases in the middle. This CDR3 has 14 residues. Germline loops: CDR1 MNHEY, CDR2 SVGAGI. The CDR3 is CASSSGQDVRGYTF. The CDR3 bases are TGTGCCAGCAGTTCGGGCCAAGACGTCCGTGGCTACACCTTC.

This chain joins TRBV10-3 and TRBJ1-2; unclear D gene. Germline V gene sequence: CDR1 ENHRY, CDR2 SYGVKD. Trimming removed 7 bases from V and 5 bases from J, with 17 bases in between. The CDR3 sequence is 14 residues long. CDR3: CAITPDRPPYGYTF. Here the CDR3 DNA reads TGTGCCATCACTCCGGACCGACCACCTTATGGCTACACCTTC.

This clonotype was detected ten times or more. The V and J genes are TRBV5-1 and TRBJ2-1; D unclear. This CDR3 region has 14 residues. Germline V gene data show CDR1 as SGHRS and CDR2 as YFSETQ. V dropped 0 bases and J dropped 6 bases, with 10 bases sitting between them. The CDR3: CASSLGMGSNEQFF. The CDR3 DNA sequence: TGCGCCAGCAGCTTGGGTATGGGTTCCAATGAGCAGTTCTTC.

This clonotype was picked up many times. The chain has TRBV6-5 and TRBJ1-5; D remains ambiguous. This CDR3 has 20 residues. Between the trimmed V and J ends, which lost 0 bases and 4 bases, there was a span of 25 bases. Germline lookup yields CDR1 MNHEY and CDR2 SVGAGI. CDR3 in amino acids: CASSYSGSTPPSLANQPQHF. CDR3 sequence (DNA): TGTGCCAGCAGTTACTCCGGCTCAACCCCGCCCAGCTTGGCGAATCAGCCCCAGCATTTT.

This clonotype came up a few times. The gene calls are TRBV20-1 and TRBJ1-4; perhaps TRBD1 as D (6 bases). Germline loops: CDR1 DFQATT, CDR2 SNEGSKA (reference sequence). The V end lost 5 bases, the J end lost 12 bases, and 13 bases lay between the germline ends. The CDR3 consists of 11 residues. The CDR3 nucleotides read TGCAGTGCTGTACAGGGCTTGCAACTGTTTTTT. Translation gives CSAVQGLQLFF.

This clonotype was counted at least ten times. In DNA form, the CDR3 reads TGTGCCAGCAGTGACCCGGAGGACCCGAACACTGAAGCTTTCTTT. Its translation: CASSDPEDPNTEAFF. The V and J genes are TRBV6-1 and TRBJ1-1; D ambiguous. The CDR3 contains 15 residues. V was trimmed by 3 bases and J by 1 base, leaving 12 bases between them. Germline values: CDR1 MNHNS, CDR2 SASEGT.

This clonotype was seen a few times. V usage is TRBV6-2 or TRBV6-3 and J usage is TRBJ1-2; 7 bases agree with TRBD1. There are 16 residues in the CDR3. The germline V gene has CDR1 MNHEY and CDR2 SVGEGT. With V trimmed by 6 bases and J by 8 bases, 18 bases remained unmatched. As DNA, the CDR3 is TGTGCCAGCAGCCTCGATGTGGCAGGGGGAGTGTTAGGCTACACCTTC. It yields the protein CASSLDVAGGVLGYTF.

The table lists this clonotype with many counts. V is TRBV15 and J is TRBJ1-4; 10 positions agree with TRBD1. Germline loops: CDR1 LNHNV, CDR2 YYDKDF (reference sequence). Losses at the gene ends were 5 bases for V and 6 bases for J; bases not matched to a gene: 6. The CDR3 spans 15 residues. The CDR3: CATSLPGTGDEKLFF. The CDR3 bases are TGTGCCACCAGCCTTCCCGGGACAGGGGATGAAAAACTGTTTTTT.

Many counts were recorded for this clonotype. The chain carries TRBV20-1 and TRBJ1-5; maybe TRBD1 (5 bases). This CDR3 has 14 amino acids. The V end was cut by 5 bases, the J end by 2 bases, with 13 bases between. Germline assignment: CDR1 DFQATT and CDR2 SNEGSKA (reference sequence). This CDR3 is CSAPGSGGNQPQHF. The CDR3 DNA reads TGCAGTGCTCCAGGGAGTGGCGGCAATCAGCCCCAGCATTTT.

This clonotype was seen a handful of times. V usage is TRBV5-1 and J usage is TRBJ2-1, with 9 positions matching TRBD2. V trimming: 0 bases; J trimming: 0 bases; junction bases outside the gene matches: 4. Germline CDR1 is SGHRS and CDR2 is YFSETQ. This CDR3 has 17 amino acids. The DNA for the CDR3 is TGCGCCAGCAGCTTGGGATCTAGCGGGAACTCCTACAATGAGCAGTTCTTC. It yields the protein CASSLGSSGNSYNEQFF.

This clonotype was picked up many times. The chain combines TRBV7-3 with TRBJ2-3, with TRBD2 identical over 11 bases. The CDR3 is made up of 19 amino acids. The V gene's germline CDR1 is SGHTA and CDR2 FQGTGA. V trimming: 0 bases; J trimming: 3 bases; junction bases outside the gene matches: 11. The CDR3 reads CASSLTNTRLAGITDTQYF. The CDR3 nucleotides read TGTGCCAGCAGCTTAACGAATACTCGACTAGCGGGGATTACAGATACGCAGTATTTT.

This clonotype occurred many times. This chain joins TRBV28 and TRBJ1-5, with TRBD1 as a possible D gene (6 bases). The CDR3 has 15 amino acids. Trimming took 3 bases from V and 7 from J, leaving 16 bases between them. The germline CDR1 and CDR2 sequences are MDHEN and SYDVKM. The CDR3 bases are TGTGCCAGCAGTTTGGGGCAGGGGTTCAGGCAGCCCCAGCATTTT. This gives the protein CASSLGQGFRQPQHF.

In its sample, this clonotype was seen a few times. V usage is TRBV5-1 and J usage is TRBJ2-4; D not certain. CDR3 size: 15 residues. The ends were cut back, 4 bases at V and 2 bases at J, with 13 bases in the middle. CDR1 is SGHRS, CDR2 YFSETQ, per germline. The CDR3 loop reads CASSDRRAPKNIQYF. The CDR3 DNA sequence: TGCGCCAGCAGCGACCGCCGTGCGCCCAAAAACATTCAGTACTTC.

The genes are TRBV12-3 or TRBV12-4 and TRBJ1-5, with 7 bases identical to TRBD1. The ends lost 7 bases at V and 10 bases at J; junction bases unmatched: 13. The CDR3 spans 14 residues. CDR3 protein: CASKHGTDGAPQHF. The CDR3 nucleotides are TGTGCCAGCAAGCATGGGACAGACGGAGCACCCCAGCATTTT.

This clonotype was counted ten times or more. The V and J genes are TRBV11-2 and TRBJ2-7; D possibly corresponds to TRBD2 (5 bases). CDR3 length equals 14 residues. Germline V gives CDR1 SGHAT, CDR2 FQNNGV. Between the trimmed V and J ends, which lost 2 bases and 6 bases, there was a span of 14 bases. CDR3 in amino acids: CASSLRPREGEQYF. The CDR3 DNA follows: TGTGCCAGCAGCTTAAGGCCCCGTGAGGGCGAGCAGTACTTC.

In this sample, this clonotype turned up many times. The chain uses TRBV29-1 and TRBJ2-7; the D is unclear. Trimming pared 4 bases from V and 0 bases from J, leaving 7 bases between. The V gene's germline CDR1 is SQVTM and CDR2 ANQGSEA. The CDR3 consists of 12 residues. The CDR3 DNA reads TGCAGCGTTGTTCTGGGCTCCTACGAGCAGTACTTC. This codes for CSVVLGSYEQYF.

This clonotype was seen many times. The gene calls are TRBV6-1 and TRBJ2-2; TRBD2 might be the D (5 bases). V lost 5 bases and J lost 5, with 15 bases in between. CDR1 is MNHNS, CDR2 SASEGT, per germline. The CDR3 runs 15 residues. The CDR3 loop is CASSQRETMTGELFF. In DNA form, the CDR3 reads TGTGCCAGCAGTCAAAGGGAGACAATGACCGGGGAGCTGTTTTTT.

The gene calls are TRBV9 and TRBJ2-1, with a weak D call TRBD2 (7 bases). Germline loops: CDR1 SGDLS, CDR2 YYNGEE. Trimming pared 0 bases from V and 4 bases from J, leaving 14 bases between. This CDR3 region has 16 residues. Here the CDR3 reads CASSVVGGGMYNEQFF. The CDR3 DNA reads TGTGCCAGCAGCGTAGTCGGCGGGGGCATGTACAATGAGCAGTTCTTC.

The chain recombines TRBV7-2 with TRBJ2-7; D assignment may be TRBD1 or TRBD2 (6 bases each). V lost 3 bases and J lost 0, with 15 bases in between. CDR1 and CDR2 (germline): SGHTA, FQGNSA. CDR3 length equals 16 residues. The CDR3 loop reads CASSFSAGGGSYEQYV. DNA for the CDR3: TGTGCCAGCAGCTTCTCTGCCGGGGGCGGCTCCTACGAGCAGTACGTC.

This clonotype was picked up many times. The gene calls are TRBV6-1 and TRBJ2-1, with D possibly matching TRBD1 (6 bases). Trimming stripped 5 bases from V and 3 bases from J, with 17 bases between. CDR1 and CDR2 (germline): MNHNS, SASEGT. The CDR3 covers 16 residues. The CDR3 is CASSTRQDGSYNEQFF. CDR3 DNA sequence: TGTGCCAGCAGTACTAGACAGGACGGCAGCTACAATGAGCAGTTCTTC.

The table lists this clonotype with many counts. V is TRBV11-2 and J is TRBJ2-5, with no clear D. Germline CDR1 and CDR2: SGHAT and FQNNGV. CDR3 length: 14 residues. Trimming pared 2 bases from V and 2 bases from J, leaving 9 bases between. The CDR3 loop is CASSLLSAQETQYF. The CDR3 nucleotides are TGTGCCAGCAGCTTATTGTCCGCTCAAGAGACCCAGTACTTC.

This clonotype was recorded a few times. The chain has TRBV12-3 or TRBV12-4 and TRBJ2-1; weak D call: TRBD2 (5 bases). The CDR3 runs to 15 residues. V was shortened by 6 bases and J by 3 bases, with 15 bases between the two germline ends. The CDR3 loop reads CASSPRSGFYNEQFF. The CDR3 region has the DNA TGTGCCAGCAGCCCCCGTTCGGGATTCTACAATGAGCAGTTCTTC.

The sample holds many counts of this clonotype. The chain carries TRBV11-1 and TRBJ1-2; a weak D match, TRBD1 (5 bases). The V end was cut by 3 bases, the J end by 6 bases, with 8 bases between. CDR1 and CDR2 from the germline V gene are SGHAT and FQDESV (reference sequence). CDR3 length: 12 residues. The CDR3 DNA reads TGTGCCAGCAGCTTGGGGCTCGATGGCTACACCTTC. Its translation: CASSLGLDGYTF.

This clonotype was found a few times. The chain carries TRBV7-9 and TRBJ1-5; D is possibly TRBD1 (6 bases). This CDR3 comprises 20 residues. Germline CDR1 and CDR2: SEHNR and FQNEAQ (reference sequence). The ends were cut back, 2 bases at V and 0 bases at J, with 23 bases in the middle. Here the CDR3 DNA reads TGTGCCAGCAGCTTATATATGGGATGGGGGCAGGCGTATAGCAATCAGCCCCAGCATTTT. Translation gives CASSLYMGWGQAYSNQPQHF.

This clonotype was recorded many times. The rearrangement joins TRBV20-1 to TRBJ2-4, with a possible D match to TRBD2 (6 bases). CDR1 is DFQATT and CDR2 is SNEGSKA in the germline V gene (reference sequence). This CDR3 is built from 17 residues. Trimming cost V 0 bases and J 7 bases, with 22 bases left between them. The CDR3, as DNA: TGCAGTGCTAGAGACGTGTCTTACGGGGGTGGAGGGAACATTCAGTACTTC. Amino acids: CSARDVSYGGGGNIQYF.

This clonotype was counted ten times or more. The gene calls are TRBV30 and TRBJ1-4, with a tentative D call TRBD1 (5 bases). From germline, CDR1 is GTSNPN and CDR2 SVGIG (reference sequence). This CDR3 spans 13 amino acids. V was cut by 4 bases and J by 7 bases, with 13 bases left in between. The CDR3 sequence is CAWTLLGPEKLFF. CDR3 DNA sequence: TGTGCCTGGACCCTCCTGGGACCTGAAAAACTGTTTTTT.